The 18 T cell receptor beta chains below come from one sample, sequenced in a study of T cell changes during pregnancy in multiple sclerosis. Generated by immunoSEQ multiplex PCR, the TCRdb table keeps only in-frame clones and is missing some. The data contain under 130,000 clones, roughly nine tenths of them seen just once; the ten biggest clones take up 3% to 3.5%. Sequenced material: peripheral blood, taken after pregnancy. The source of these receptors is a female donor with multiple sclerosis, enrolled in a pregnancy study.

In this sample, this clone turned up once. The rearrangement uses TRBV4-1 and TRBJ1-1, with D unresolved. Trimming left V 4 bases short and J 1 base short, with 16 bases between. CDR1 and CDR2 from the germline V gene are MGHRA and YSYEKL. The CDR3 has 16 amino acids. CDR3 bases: TGCGCCAGCAGCCGGCCCGGGAGGGCGGGGAACACTGAAGCTTTCTTT. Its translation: CASSRPGRAGNTEAFF.

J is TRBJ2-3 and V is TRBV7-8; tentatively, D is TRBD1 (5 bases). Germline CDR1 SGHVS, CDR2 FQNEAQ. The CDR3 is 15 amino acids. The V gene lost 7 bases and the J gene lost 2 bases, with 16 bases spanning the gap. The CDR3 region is CASTDTWGYTDTQYF. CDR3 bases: TGTGCCAGCACGGACACCTGGGGTTACACAGATACGCAGTATTTT.

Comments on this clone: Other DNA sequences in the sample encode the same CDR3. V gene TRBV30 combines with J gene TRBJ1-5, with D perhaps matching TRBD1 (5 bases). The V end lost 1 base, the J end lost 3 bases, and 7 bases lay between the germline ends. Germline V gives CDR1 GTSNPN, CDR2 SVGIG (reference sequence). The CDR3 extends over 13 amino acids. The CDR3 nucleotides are TGTGCCTGGAGTGGGGGGGACAATCAGCCCCAGCATTTT. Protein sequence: CAWSGGDNQPQHF.

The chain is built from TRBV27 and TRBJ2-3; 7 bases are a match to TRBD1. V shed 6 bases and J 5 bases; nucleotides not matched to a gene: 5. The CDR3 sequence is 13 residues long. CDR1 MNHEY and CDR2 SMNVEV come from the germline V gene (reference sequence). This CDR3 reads CASSRQGQDTQYF. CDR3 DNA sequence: TGTGCCAGCAGCCGACAGGGACAAGATACGCAGTATTTT.

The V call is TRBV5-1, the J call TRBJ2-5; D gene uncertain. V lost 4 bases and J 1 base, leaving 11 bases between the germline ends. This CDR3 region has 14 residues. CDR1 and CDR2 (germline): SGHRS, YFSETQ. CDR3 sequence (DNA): TGCGCCAGCAGCCTGGTGGGCATCCAAGAGACCCAGTACTTC. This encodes CASSLVGIQETQYF.

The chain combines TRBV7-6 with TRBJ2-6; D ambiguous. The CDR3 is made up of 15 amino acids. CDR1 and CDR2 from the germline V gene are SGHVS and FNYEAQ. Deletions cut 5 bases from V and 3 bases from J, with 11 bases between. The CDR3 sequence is CASSRIEVGANVLTF. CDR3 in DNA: TGTGCCAGCAGCCGGATCGAGGTTGGGGCCAACGTCCTGACTTTC.

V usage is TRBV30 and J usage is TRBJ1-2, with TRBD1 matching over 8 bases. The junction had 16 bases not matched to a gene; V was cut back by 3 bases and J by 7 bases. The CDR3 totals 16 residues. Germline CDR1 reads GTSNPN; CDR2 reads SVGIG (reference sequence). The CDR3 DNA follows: TGTGCCTGGAGCGATTACACAGGGGGAGATAGATCTGGCTACACCTTC. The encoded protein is CAWSDYTGGDRSGYTF. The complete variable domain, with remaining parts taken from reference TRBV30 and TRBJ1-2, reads SQTIHQWPATLVQPVGSPLSLECTVEGTSNPNLYWYRQAAGRGLQLLFYSVGIGQISSEVPQNLSASRPQDRQFILSSKKLLLSDSGFYLCAWSDYTGGDRSGYTFGSGTRLTVV.

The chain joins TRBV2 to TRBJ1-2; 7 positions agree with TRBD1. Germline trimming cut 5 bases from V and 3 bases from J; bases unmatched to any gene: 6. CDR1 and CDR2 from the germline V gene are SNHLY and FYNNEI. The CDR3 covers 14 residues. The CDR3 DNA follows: TGTGCCAGCAGTAGGGACAGTGGGGACTATGGCTACACCTTC. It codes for CASSRDSGDYGYTF.

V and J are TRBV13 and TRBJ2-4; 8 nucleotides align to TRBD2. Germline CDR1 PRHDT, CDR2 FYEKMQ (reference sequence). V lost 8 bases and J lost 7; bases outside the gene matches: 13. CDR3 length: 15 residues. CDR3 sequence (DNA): TGTGCCAGCCACGAAAGCGGGGGAGAAGGGAACATTCAGTACTTC. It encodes CASHESGGEGNIQYF.

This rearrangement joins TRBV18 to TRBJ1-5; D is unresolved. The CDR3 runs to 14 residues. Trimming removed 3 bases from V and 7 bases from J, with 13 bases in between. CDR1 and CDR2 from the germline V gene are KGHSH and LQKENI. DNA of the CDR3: TGTGCCAGCTCACCGGGAGGGAGGCGCCAGCCCCAGCATTTT. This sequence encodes CASSPGGRRQPQHF.

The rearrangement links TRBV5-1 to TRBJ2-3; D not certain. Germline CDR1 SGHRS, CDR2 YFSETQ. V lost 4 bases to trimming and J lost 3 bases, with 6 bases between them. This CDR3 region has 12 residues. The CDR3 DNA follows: TGCGCCAGCAGCCTCACAACAGATACGCAGTATTTT. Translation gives CASSLTTDTQYF.

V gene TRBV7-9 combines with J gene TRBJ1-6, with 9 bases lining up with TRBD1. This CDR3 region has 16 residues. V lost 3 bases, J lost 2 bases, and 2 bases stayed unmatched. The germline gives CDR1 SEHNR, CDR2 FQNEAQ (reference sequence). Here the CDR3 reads CASSLGTGTYNSPLHF. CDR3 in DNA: TGTGCCAGCAGCTTGGGGACAGGGACCTATAATTCACCCCTCCACTTT.

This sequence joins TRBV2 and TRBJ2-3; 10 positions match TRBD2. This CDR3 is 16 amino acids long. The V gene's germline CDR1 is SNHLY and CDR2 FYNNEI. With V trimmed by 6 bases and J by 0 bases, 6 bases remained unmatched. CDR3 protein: CASRREAGGSTDTQYF. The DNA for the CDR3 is TGTGCCAGCAGACGAGAAGCGGGGGGGAGCACAGATACGCAGTATTTT.

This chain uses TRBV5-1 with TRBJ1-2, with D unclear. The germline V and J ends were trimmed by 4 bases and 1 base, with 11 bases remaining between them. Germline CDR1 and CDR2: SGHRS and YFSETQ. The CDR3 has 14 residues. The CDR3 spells CASSQTRDNYGYTF. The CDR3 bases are TGCGCCAGCAGCCAGACCCGGGATAACTATGGCTACACCTTC.

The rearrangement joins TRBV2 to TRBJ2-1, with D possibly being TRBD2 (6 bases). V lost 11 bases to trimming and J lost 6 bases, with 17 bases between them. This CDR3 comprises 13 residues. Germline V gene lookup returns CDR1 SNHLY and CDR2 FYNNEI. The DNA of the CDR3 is TGTGCCGGAAACCGGGACTTACTCAATGAGCAGTTCTTC. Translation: CAGNRDLLNEQFF.

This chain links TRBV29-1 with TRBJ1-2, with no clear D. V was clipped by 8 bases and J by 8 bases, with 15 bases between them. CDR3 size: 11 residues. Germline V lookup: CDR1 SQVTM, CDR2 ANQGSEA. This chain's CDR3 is CSSESLGGYTF. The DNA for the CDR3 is TGCAGCTCGGAGTCTCTCGGCGGCTACACCTTC.

CDR3 sequence reads: CASNTGVYYNEQFF. Here the CDR3 DNA reads TGCGCCAGTAACACAGGGGTTTACTACAATGAGCAGTTCTTC. The rearrangement uses TRBV5-1 and TRBJ2-1, with 7 bases fitting TRBD1. CDR3 length: 14 amino acids. The germline gives CDR1 SGHRS, CDR2 YFSETQ. Trimming at V came to 8 bases and at J to 3 bases, leaving 8 bases not matched to a gene.

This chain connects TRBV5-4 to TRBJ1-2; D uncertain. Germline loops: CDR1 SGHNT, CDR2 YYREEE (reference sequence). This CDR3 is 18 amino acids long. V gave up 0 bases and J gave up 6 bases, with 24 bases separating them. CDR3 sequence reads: CASSLGQLLLPSSDGYTF. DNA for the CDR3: TGTGCCAGCAGCTTGGGGCAGCTTTTACTACCATCAAGCGATGGCTACACCTTC. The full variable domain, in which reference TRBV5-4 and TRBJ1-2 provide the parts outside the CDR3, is ETGVTQSPTHLIKTRGQQVTLRCSSQSGHNTVSWYQQALGQGPQFIFQYYREEENGRGNFPPRFSGLQFPNYSSELNVNALELDDSALYLCASSLGQLLLPSSDGYTFGSGTRLTVV.